One and the same sample provided the 22 T cell receptor beta chains below, sequenced in a study of response to subunit inactivated influenza vaccine. MiXCR, applied by TCRdb to the RT-PCR reads, yields one record per CDR3 protein. The sample contains hundreds of thousands of distinct CDR3 sequences, around 11% of which appear only once. Sequencing used PBMCs from blood, obtained on the day of vaccination. These receptors were obtained from a man over 45 who received an inactivated influenza vaccine.

This clonotype was picked up a small number of times. The rearrangement links TRBV5-1 to TRBJ1-1; no clear D. Deletions cut 0 bases from V and 3 bases from J, with 9 bases between. The CDR3 has 14 residues. CDR1 and CDR2 from the germline V gene are SGHRS and YFSETQ. The CDR3 loop is CASSLGGLDTEAFF. Written as DNA, the CDR3 is TGCGCCAGCAGCTTGGGGGGTTTGGACACTGAAGCTTTCTTT.

This chain joins TRBV28 and TRBJ1-5, with TRBD1 as a possible D gene (5 bases). Germline V gene sequence: CDR1 MDHEN, CDR2 SYDVKM. The CDR3 contains 15 residues. Trimming cost V 8 bases and J 5 bases, with 19 bases left between them. CDR3 region: CASDPSGRGDQPQHF. DNA for the CDR3: TGTGCCAGCGACCCCAGTGGGAGGGGTGATCAGCCCCAGCATTTT.

This chain connects TRBV6-1 to TRBJ2-1; no definite D call. Between the trimmed V and J ends, which lost 3 bases and 6 bases, there was a span of 15 bases. The CDR3 is 15 amino acids. Germline V gene sequence: CDR1 MNHNS, CDR2 SASEGT. The CDR3 spells CASSEDGDPPNEQFF. CDR3 DNA: TGTGCCAGCAGTGAGGATGGGGATCCCCCCAATGAGCAGTTCTTC.

The genes are TRBV12-3 or TRBV12-4 and TRBJ2-5, with D tentatively TRBD1 or TRBD2 (5 bases each). There are 15 residues in the CDR3. The V end was cut by 5 bases, the J end by 1 base, with 14 bases between. CDR3 coding DNA: TGTGCCAGCAGTCCAACGTGGGGACCCCAAGAGACCCAGTACTTC. It codes for CASSPTWGPQETQYF.

This clonotype was detected only a few times. The chain joins TRBV9 to TRBJ1-5; TRBD1 matches at 7 bases. In germline, CDR1 is SGDLS, CDR2 YYNGEE. This CDR3 spans 15 amino acids. V was pared by 3 bases and J by 6 bases, with 9 bases of the junction left unmatched. CDR3 nucleotides: TGTGCCAGCAGCGAGGGGACAGTTCGGGCTCAGCCCCAGCATTTT. Residues: CASSEGTVRAQPQHF.

The sample holds a few counts of this clonotype. As DNA, the CDR3 is TGTGCCAGCAGCCAAGACCGCCTAACCCGAAACACCATATATTTT. Translated: CASSQDRLTRNTIYF. This chain joins TRBV3-1 and TRBJ1-3; D is undetermined. The CDR3 spans 15 residues. The ends were cut back, 0 bases at V and 5 bases at J, with 11 bases in the middle. Germline V lookup: CDR1 LGHDT, CDR2 YNNKEL (reference sequence). The complete variable domain, with remaining parts taken from reference TRBV3-1 and TRBJ1-3, reads DTAVSQTPKYLVTQMGNDKSIKCEQNLGHDTMYWYKQDSKKFLKIMFSYNNKELIINETVPNRFSPKSPDKAHLNLHINSLELGDSAVYFCASSQDRLTRNTIYFGEGSWLTVV.

This clonotype showed up just a few times. V usage is TRBV12-3 or TRBV12-4 and J usage is TRBJ1-1; D gene ambiguous. CDR3 size: 13 residues. The V and J ends lost 8 bases and 3 bases respectively, with 13 bases between them. For the CDR3, the DNA is TGTGCCAGCGGCAACCTTGGGTACACTGAAGCTTTCTTT. Its translation is CASGNLGYTEAFF.

This clonotype appeared a single time. The rearrangement joins TRBV18 to TRBJ2-1; 9 nucleotides line up with TRBD2. Per the germline V gene, CDR1 is KGHSH and CDR2 is LQKENI. V lost 0 bases, J lost 5 bases, and 5 bases stayed unmatched. This CDR3 is built from 16 residues. As DNA, the CDR3 is TGTGCCAGCTCACCACCAAATAGCGGGAGCCACAATGAGCAGTTCTTC. Translated, it gives CASSPPNSGSHNEQFF.

The gene calls are TRBV12-3 or TRBV12-4 and TRBJ2-3, with a tentative D call TRBD2 (6 bases). The V gene lost 3 bases and the J gene lost 1 base, with 11 bases spanning the gap. The CDR3 extends over 15 amino acids. The CDR3 nucleotides read TGTGCCAGCAGTTTCTTCGGGAGTGGCACAGATACGCAGTATTTT. It specifies CASSFFGSGTDTQYF.

The chain carries TRBV6-1 and TRBJ2-1; D is possibly TRBD1 (6 bases). CDR3 length: 15 residues. The germline gives CDR1 MNHNS, CDR2 SASEGT. V was shortened by 6 bases and J by 7 bases, with 19 bases between the two germline ends. The CDR3, as DNA: TGTGCCAGCAGGGGGGCGGCTAGCAGTGTGAATGAGCAGTTCTTC. Protein product: CASRGAASSVNEQFF.

The CDR3 region has the DNA TGCAGTGCTACTGGGACGGAGGTTTCCCAGCCCCAGCATTTT. It codes for CSATGTEVSQPQHF. The genes are TRBV20-1 and TRBJ1-5, with D maybe TRBD1 (5 bases). The germline gives CDR1 DFQATT, CDR2 SNEGSKA (reference sequence). CDR3 size: 14 residues. The V gene lost 4 bases and the J gene lost 7 bases, with 17 bases spanning the gap.

This sequence joins TRBV7-2 and TRBJ1-3; 8 bases are shared with TRBD1. Trimming cost V 3 bases and J 4 bases; bases outside gene matches: 5. The germline V gene has CDR1 SGHTA and CDR2 FQGNSA. The CDR3 spans 15 residues. CDR3 bases: TGTGCCAGCAGCTTCGGCAGGGGGCCGGGAAACACCATATATTTT. It yields the protein CASSFGRGPGNTIYF. Full variable domain (outside the CDR3, taken from reference TRBV7-2 and TRBJ1-3): GAGVSQSPSNKVTEKGKDVELRCDPISGHTALYWYRQSLGQGLEFLIYFQGNSAPDKSGLPSDRFSAERTGGSVSTLTIQRTQQEDSAVYLCASSFGRGPGNTIYFGEGSWLTVV.

The V gene is TRBV12-3 or TRBV12-4, the J gene TRBJ1-1, with TRBD1 matching over 7 bases. V lost 6 bases and J lost 0; bases outside the gene matches: 7. The CDR3 has 15 amino acids. The CDR3 reads CASSSGTAMNTEAFF. CDR3 DNA: TGTGCCAGCAGCTCCGGGACAGCTATGAACACTGAAGCTTTCTTT.

The chain carries TRBV4-3 and TRBJ1-2; D gene unclear. The germline V and J ends were trimmed by 6 bases and 2 bases, with 19 bases remaining between them. The V gene's germline CDR1 is LGHNA and CDR2 YSLEER. The CDR3 covers 16 residues. The CDR3 coding sequence is TGCGCCAGCAGGCCAAGACTGGCAGAAGCGAACTATGGCTACACCTTC. This gives the protein CASRPRLAEANYGYTF.

There are many counts of this clonotype. The chain uses TRBV3-1 and TRBJ1-1; TRBD1 might be the D (5 bases). This CDR3 comprises 14 residues. Trimming removed 4 bases from V and 1 base from J, with 10 bases in between. Germline CDR1 LGHDT, CDR2 YNNKEL (reference sequence). CDR3 amino acids: CASSRGGGNTEAFF. CDR3 nucleotides: TGTGCCAGCAGCCGCGGGGGAGGGAACACTGAAGCTTTCTTT. Complete variable domain (other parts from reference TRBV3-1 and TRBJ1-1): DTAVSQTPKYLVTQMGNDKSIKCEQNLGHDTMYWYKQDSKKFLKIMFSYNNKELIINETVPNRFSPKSPDKAHLNLHINSLELGDSAVYFCASSRGGGNTEAFFGQGTRLTVV.

This clonotype appeared a few times. V and J are TRBV21-1 and TRBJ2-7; TRBD1, the table's D call, lacks a check against the DNA. TRBV21-1 is reported as a pseudogene. The CDR3 is made up of 14 amino acids. The CDR3 spells CASTTGGFPYEQYF. In nucleotides, the CDR3 is TGTGCCAGCACGACAGGGGGATTCCCCTACGAGCAGTACTTC.

This chain joins TRBV7-2 and TRBJ1-5; 7 positions agree with TRBD1. This CDR3 region has 13 residues. Germline CDR1 reads SGHTA; CDR2 reads FQGNSA. The V gene end was trimmed by 7 bases and the J gene end by 4 bases; junction bases not matched to a gene: 4. The CDR3 DNA sequence: TGTGCCAGCACCCTACAGGGGAATCAGCCCCAGCATTTT. It translates to CASTLQGNQPQHF. The complete variable domain, with remaining parts taken from reference TRBV7-2 and TRBJ1-5, reads GAGVSQSPSNKVTEKGKDVELRCDPISGHTALYWYRQSLGQGLEFLIYFQGNSAPDKSGLPSDRFSAERTGGSVSTLTIQRTQQEDSAVYLCASTLQGNQPQHFGDGTRLSIL.

For this clonotype: This may arise from a read error, as a much more abundant clone is one base away. CDR3 amino acids: CASSHAPGLGTYNEHFF. The CDR3 nucleotides are TGTGCCAGCAGCCATGCACCGGGACTCGGTACCTACAATGAGCACTTCTTC. The chain uses TRBV14 and TRBJ2-1; D perhaps matches TRBD2 (6 bases). The CDR3 is made up of 17 amino acids. The germline gives CDR1 SGHDN, CDR2 FVKESK. Complete variable domain (other parts from reference TRBV14 and TRBJ2-1): EAGVTQFPSHSVIEKGQTVTLRCDPISGHDNLYWYRRVMGKEIKFLLHFVKESKQDESGMPNNRFLAERTGGTYSTLKVQPAELEDSGVYFCASSHAPGLGTYNEHFFGPGTRLTVL.

The chain joins TRBV20-1 to TRBJ2-4; D is unresolved. Trimming took 1 base from V and 0 from J, leaving 7 bases between them. The CDR3 contains 14 residues. Germline lookup yields CDR1 DFQATT and CDR2 SNEGSKA (reference sequence). CDR3 bases: TGCAGTGCTAGAGTCTTTCAAGCCAAAAACATTCAGTACTTC. This encodes CSARVFQAKNIQYF.

This clonotype has a handful of counts. This rearrangement joins TRBV6-5 to TRBJ1-2; a possible D gene is TRBD1 (6 bases). Between the trimmed V and J ends, which lost 4 bases and 5 bases, there was a span of 23 bases. Per germline, CDR1 MNHEY and CDR2 SVGAGI. The CDR3 totals 17 residues. CDR3 coding DNA: TGTGCCAGCAGTTTCCTCATCGCCGGGGGCTCACGGTATGGCTACACCTTC. It encodes CASSFLIAGGSRYGYTF.

The chain couples TRBV11-2 to TRBJ2-7; 14 nucleotides align to TRBD2. The CDR3 is 15 residues long. Germline trimming cut 5 bases from V and 5 bases from J; bases unmatched to any gene: 5. CDR1 SGHAT and CDR2 FQNNGV come from the germline V gene. The CDR3: CASSMRLAGGHEQYF. In DNA, the CDR3 is TGTGCCAGCAGCATGAGACTAGCGGGGGGGCACGAGCAGTACTTC.

A few counts support this clonotype. The V call is TRBV12-3 or TRBV12-4, the J call TRBJ2-5, with D possibly called TRBD1 or TRBD2 (7 bases each). The germline V and J ends were trimmed by 3 bases and 2 bases, with 16 bases remaining between them. The CDR3 runs to 16 residues. The DNA of the CDR3 is TGTGCCAGCAGTTTTCAGGGGGGGTGGGGGCAAGAGACCCAGTACTTC. It yields the protein CASSFQGGWGQETQYF.